This TCR beta chain was sequenced in a study of shared clonotypes between healthy human individuals. Notes on the study in general: In several donors, around 5% of naive CD4 clonotypes appeared in common.

This CDR3 has 13 residues. The germline gives CDR1 WSHSY, CDR2 SAAADI. Trimming shortened V by 5 bases and J by 3 bases, and 10 bases separated the two germline ends. This clone appeared a single time. Antigen specificity is unknown. Here immunoSEQ multiplex PCR was the method, and the copy in TCRdb shows in-frame clones only, minus some. The table includes 1.5 million to 2.5 million clones, approximately 94% detected once. Terminally differentiated effector memory CD45RA+ cells were excluded by CCR7 positive selection of CD45RO-negative cells. The sequenced material came from naive CD8+ T cells sorted from blood. The TCR comes from a man aged 18-30 years in good health. V usage is TRBV10-2 and J usage is TRBJ2-5; D is ambiguous. Written as DNA, the CDR3 is TGCGCCAGCAGTAACTTGGGGAAAGAGACCCAGTACTTC. Protein sequence: CASSNLGKETQYF.